The rows below give T cell receptor beta chains drawn from one sample of a study of T-cell reconstitution after alpha-beta-depleted transplantation in children. TCRdb re-called the PCR reads through MiXCR, storing one row per CDR3 protein. The sample records over 450,000 distinct CDR3 sequences, under 12% being singletons. The sequencing used PBMCs, collected before TCRalphabeta/CD19-depleted stem cell transplant. The receptors originated from a child aged 2 to 10 with inherited bone marrow failure, due to receive a stem cell transplant. The CDR3 runs from the conserved cysteine through the conserved F or W. The D gene is left open where the match is weak. Only some rows state a clone size, as once, few, many or a class for expanded clones.

clone_size	v_call	d_call	j_call	cdr3_aa	cdr3_nt
many	TRBV7-2	NA	TRBJ2-2	CASSFLWGAGELFF	TGTGCCAGCAGCTTTTTATGGGGGGCCGGGGAGCTGTTTTTT
many	TRBV4-1	TRBD1	TRBJ1-2	CASSRGTATNYGYTF	TGCGCCAGCAGCCGAGGGACAGCTACTAACTATGGCTACACCTTC
few	TRBV28	NA	TRBJ2-7	CASSTPGVYEQYF	TGTGCCAGCAGTACCCCCGGGGTATACGAGCAGTACTTC
many	TRBV10-3	TRBD2	TRBJ2-3	CAISELASGSSTDTQYF	TGTGCCATCAGTGAGCTAGCTAGCGGGAGTAGTACAGATACGCAGTATTTT
many	TRBV29-1	TRBD2	TRBJ2-3	CSSSGRRSTDTQYF	TGCAGCTCGAGCGGGAGGAGATCAACAGATACGCAGTATTTT
NA	TRBV10-3	NA	TRBJ2-7	CAITPEGASTEQYF	TGTGCCATCACCCCGGAGGGGGCGTCTACCGAGCAGTACTTC
NA	TRBV7-9	TRBD2	TRBJ2-1	CASSHPTSVSNEQFF	TGTGCCAGCAGCCACCCGACTAGCGTTAGCAATGAGCAGTTCTTC
many	TRBV12-3/TRBV12-4	NA	TRBJ2-2	CASSWTERGLTGELFF	TGTGCCAGCAGTTGGACCGAAAGGGGCCTCACCGGGGAGCTGTTTTTT
many	TRBV12-3/TRBV12-4	NA	TRBJ1-1	CASSLFTGLTEAFF	TGTGCCAGCAGTTTATTTACAGGCCTCACTGAAGCTTTCTTT
few	TRBV5-6	TRBD2	TRBJ2-7	CASGTSGAYSYEQYF	TGTGCCAGCGGGACTAGCGGGGCTTACTCCTACGAGCAGTACTTC
many	TRBV5-4	NA	TRBJ2-1	CASSSIDEQFF	TGTGCCAGCAGCTCCATCGATGAGCAGTTCTTC
NA	TRBV7-2	TRBD2	TRBJ2-1	CASSQREIIYNEQFF	TGTGCCAGCAGCCAGCGGGAGATCATCTACAATGAGCAGTTCTTC
many	TRBV7-9	TRBD2	TRBJ2-7	CASSPWGRDEQYF	TGTGCCAGCAGCCCATGGGGGAGGGACGAGCAGTACTTC
many	TRBV7-2	NA	TRBJ2-4	CASSLVGGPSNLIQYF	TGTGCCAGCAGCTTAGTGGGGGGACCATCCAACTTGATTCAGTACTTC
NA	TRBV14	NA	TRBJ2-2	CASSRGSGLYTGELFF	TGTGCCAGCAGCCGTGGGAGCGGACTTTACACCGGGGAGCTGTTTTTT
NA	TRBV7-9	NA	TRBJ2-2	CASSFSGQNTGELFF	TGTGCCAGCAGCTTTTCGGGACAGAACACCGGGGAGCTGTTTTTT
few	TRBV12-3/TRBV12-4	NA	TRBJ1-2	CASSLAQGGYTF	TGTGCCAGCAGTTTGGCTCAGGGTGGCTACACCTTC
many	TRBV4-3	NA	TRBJ2-1	CASNPGPEYNEQFF	TGCGCCAGCAACCCGGGCCCCGAATACAATGAGCAGTTCTTC
NA	TRBV6-2/TRBV6-3	TRBD2	TRBJ2-1	CASWTSWLGEQFF	TGTGCCAGTTGGACTAGCTGGCTGGGTGAGCAGTTCTTC
NA	TRBV3-1	TRBD2	TRBJ2-1	CASSQDWGNAGGGSEQFF	TGTGCCAGCAGCCAAGATTGGGGGAACGCGGGAGGTGGGAGTGAGCAGTTCTTC
many	TRBV10-3	NA	TRBJ1-1	CAILGGDGVTEAFF	TGTGCCATCCTAGGCGGGGATGGGGTTACTGAAGCTTTCTTT
few	TRBV15	NA	TRBJ2-7	CATSRVVSGEQYF	TGTGCCACCAGCAGAGTGGTTAGCGGCGAGCAGTACTTC
many	TRBV7-2	NA	TRBJ2-7	CASSMGPGYEQYF	TGTGCCAGCAGCATGGGACCAGGCTACGAGCAGTACTTC
few	TRBV7-2	TRBD2	TRBJ2-7	CASSLSGSSDEQYF	TGTGCCAGCAGCCTTAGCGGGAGTAGCGACGAGCAGTACTTC
many	TRBV7-9	NA	TRBJ2-2	CASSSTWGAGELFF	TGTGCCAGCAGCTCTACTTGGGGGGCCGGGGAGCTGTTTTTT
NA	TRBV20-1	NA	TRBJ2-2	CSASRAGSNTGELFF	TGCAGTGCTAGCCGGGCAGGGTCGAACACCGGGGAGCTGTTTTTT
many	TRBV29-1	NA	TRBJ1-3	CSVESRFSGNTIYF	TGCAGCGTTGAAAGTCGGTTTTCTGGAAACACCATATATTTT
few	TRBV6-1	NA	TRBJ1-1	CASSGQVNTEAFF	TGTGCCAGCAGTGGACAGGTGAACACTGAAGCTTTCTTT
many	TRBV28	TRBD2	TRBJ2-7	CASSYPTSGRHYEQYF	TGTGCCAGCAGTTACCCAACTAGCGGGAGGCACTACGAGCAGTACTTC
many	TRBV5-1	NA	TRBJ1-1	CASSLGGNTEAFF	TGTGCCAGCAGTTTAGGGGGGAACACTGAAGCTTTCTTT